This TCR beta chain was recorded in a study of CD8+CD57+ T cells in acquired aplastic anemia. Across the whole study: Mean DNA quantity obtained from sorted CD4+ and CD8+ cells was around 3.2 ug.

Study-wide results and caveats: The number of CD8+ CDR3 sequences shared by patients and controls was fewer than 35. Patients were compared with controls for CD8+ Simpson's diversity, and no significant difference emerged.

Per the germline V gene, CDR1 is LNHNV and CDR2 is YYDKDF (reference sequence). This CDR3 is built from 15 residues. V shed 0 bases and J shed 4 bases, with 10 bases lying between them. This clonotype was seen a single time. Its antigen is not identified. TCR beta VDJ and CDR3 profiles were obtained from a genomic DNA template. TCRdb passed the reads through MiXCR, listing each CDR3 protein once. The sample has about 270,000 distinct CDR3 sequences, around 60% seen once. The material sequenced was sorted CD4+, CD8+, or CD8+CD57+ T cells (not recorded which) from PBMCs. The rearrangement links TRBV15 to TRBJ2-1, with D unresolved. The receptor was derived from a human donor with severe aplastic anemia or a healthy control (not recorded which). The CDR3 DNA is TGTGCCACCAGCAGAGATGCGGACGTTTACAATGAGCAGTTCTTC. Translating it yields CATSRDADVYNEQFF.